Listed here are 9 T cell receptor beta chains from one sample, sequenced in a study of blood T cell repertoires in COVID-19. The method was immunoSEQ multiplex PCR; TCRdb's version includes in-frame clones alone and lacks a portion of them. Of 250,000 to 300,000 clones in the sample, approximately 91% were seen once. The sequencing sample was made of PBMCs or T cells enriched from blood (not recorded which). The receptors here all came from a woman aged 40 to 49 who had recovered from COVID-19.

This clone was seen just once. This rearrangement joins TRBV5-1 to TRBJ2-3; D is undetermined. The CDR3 loop spans 15 amino acids. Between the trimmed V and J ends, which lost 0 bases and 0 bases, there was a span of 8 bases. Germline V gene sequence: CDR1 SGHRS, CDR2 YFSETQ. This CDR3 reads CASSLGGTSTDTQYF. The CDR3 region has the DNA TGCGCCAGCAGCTTGGGCGGCACTAGCACAGATACGCAGTATTTT.

The rearrangement uses TRBV6-2 or TRBV6-3 and TRBJ2-1; possible D gene TRBD2, 5 bases. The length of the CDR3 is 13 residues. V was shortened by 1 base and J by 8 bases, with 9 bases between the two germline ends. Germline V gene data show CDR1 as MNHEY and CDR2 as SVGEGT. The CDR3 DNA sequence: TGTGCCAGCAGTTACTACCCGAGGGATGAGCAGTTCTTC. Translated, it gives CASSYYPRDEQFF.

The chain combines TRBV11-2 with TRBJ1-2; no clear D gene. CDR1 and CDR2 (germline): SGHAT, FQNNGV. The V end was cut by 0 bases, the J end by 7 bases, with 12 bases between. CDR3 length: 14 amino acids. The DNA of the CDR3 is TGTGCCAGCAGCTTAGAACCCGCGGGAGTTGGCTACACCTTC. It is translated as CASSLEPAGVGYTF.

The V and J genes are TRBV7-6 and TRBJ2-1; 8 bases fit TRBD2. From germline, CDR1 is SGHVS and CDR2 FNYEAQ. CDR3 length: 17 residues. V lost 0 bases to trimming and J lost 9 bases; unmatched junction nucleotides: 13. The CDR3 DNA is TGTGCCAGCAGCTTAGCCTCATCGGGGGGGGCCGACCTTGAGCAGTTCTTC. Its protein product is CASSLASSGGADLEQFF. Together with reference TRBV7-6 and TRBJ2-1, the CDR3 gives the full variable domain: GAGVSQSPRYKVTKRGQDVALRCDPISGHVSLYWYRQALGQGPEFLTYFNYEAQQDKSGLPNDRFSAERPEGSISTLTIQRTEQRDSAMYRCASSLASSGGADLEQFFGPGTRLTVL.

V is TRBV3-1 (or the pseudogene TRBV3-2) and J is TRBJ1-2; a weak D match, TRBD1 (5 bases). V lost 4 bases and J 3 bases, leaving 9 bases between the germline ends. The CDR3 has 13 amino acids. Germline V lookup: CDR1 LGHDT, CDR2 YNNKEL (reference sequence). This CDR3 reads CASSPPGYYGYTF. In nucleotides, the CDR3 is TGTGCCAGCAGCCCCCCAGGGTACTATGGCTACACCTTC.

V is TRBV5-4 and J is TRBJ2-5, with D possibly being TRBD1 (5 bases). The CDR3 loop spans 13 amino acids. CDR1 and CDR2 from the germline V gene are SGHNT and YYREEE (reference sequence). V lost 4 bases and J 3 bases, leaving 10 bases between the germline ends. In nucleotides, the CDR3 is TGTGCCAGCAGCCCACAGGCCGAAGAGACCCAGTACTTC. It codes for CASSPQAEETQYF.

The chain is built from TRBV27 and TRBJ1-2; 8 nucleotides align to TRBD1. Germline V gene data show CDR1 as MNHEY and CDR2 as SMNVEV (reference sequence). J lost 0 bases, V lost 4 bases, and 4 bases had no gene match. This CDR3 spans 15 amino acids. The CDR3, as DNA: TGTGCCAGCAGTTACAGGACAGGGTCTAACTATGGCTACACCTTC. Its translation is CASSYRTGSNYGYTF.

This chain joins TRBV25-1 and TRBJ2-3; D unresolved. The CDR3 extends over 13 amino acids. In germline, CDR1 is MGHDK, CDR2 SYGVNS. The V gene lost 7 bases and the J gene lost 2 bases, with 10 bases spanning the gap. The CDR3 loop is CASNNFNTDTQYF. CDR3 DNA sequence: TGTGCCAGCAATAACTTTAACACAGATACGCAGTATTTT. Complete variable domain (other parts from reference TRBV25-1 and TRBJ2-3): EADIYQTPRYLVIGTGKKITLECSQTMGHDKMYWYQQDPGMELHLIHYSYGVNSTEKGDLSSESTVSRIRTEHFPLTLESARPSHTSQYLCASNNFNTDTQYFGPGTRLTVL.

The count of this clone is one. The chain links TRBV7-2 to TRBJ2-1; TRBD2 agrees at 12 bases. The V segment lost 1 base and the J segment 4 bases; nucleotides outside the gene matches: 8. The germline V gene has CDR1 SGHTA and CDR2 FQGNSA. CDR3 length equals 18 residues. This chain's CDR3 is CASSLEPGLAGPYNEQFF. The CDR3 nucleotides read TGTGCCAGCAGCTTAGAGCCCGGACTAGCGGGACCTTACAATGAGCAGTTCTTC.